This note documents a single T cell receptor (beta chain) sequence. Its cognate antigen is unknown. This sample also contains other DNA sequences that code for the same CDR3. The sample comes from a study of shared clonotypes between healthy human individuals. General observations from the study: It was only blood that was sampled, and tissue repertoires likely differ.

V was shortened by 3 bases and J by 4 bases, with 7 bases between the two germline ends. Per germline, CDR1 KGHSH and CDR2 LQKENI. The CDR3 sequence is 12 residues long. At the deep level, the assay was run. Sequenced by immunoSEQ multiplex PCR; TCRdb stores in-frame clones only, minus some. Counted here are roughly 2 million clones, under 97% occurring once; the ten biggest clones make up around 0.13%. Material for sequencing was naive CD4+ T cells sorted from blood. Subset defined: CD45RA+ positively selected. The J gene is TRBJ2-7, the V gene TRBV18; D may be TRBD1 (6 bases). The clonotype originates from a man aged 18 to 30 in good health. The CDR3 sequence: CASSPTGYEQYF. In nucleotides, the CDR3 is TGTGCCAGCTCACCCACAGGGTACGAGCAGTACTTC.